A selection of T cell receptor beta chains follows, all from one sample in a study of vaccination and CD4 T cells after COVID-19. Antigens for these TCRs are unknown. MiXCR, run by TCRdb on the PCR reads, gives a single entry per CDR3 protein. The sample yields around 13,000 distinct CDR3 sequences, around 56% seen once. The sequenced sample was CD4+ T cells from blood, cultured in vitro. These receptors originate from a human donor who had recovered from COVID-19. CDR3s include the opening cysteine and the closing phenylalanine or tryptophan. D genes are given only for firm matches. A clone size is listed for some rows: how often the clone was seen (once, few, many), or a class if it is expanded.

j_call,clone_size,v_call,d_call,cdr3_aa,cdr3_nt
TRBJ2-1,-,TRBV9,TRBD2,CASSSGLAGINEQFF,TGTGCCAGCAGCTCCGGGCTAGCGGGTATCAATGAGCAGTTCTTC
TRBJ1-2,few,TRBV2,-,CASSGGGYGYTF,TGTGCCAGCAGTGGAGGGGGCTATGGCTACACCTTC
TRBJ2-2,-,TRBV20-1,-,CSAILRENTGELFF,TGCAGTGCTATTCTCCGGGAGAACACCGGGGAGCTGTTTTTT
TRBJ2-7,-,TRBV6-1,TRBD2,CASRVAGITYEQYF,TGTGCCAGCAGAGTAGCGGGTATAACCTACGAGCAGTACTTC
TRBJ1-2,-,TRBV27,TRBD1,CASSRWAGTGGEGYTF,TGTGCCAGCAGCCGTTGGGCCGGGACAGGGGGAGAAGGCTACACCTTC
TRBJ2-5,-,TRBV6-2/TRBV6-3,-,CASSYLGQGTQYF,TGTGCCAGCAGTTACTTGGGACAAGGGACCCAGTACTTC
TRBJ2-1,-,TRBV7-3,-,CASSLDSRSEQFF,TGTGCCAGCAGCTTAGATTCTAGAAGTGAGCAGTTCTTC
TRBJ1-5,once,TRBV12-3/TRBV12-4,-,CAGLWRATHSNQPQHF,TGTGCCGGTCTCTGGCGAGCTACTCATAGCAATCAGCCCCAGCATTTT
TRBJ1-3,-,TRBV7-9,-,CASSSLERAGNTIYF,TGTGCCAGCAGCTCACTGGAACGGGCTGGAAACACCATATATTTT
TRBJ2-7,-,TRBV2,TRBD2,CASRVLAGGIYEQYF,TGTGCCAGCAGAGTCCTAGCGGGAGGTATCTACGAGCAGTACTTC
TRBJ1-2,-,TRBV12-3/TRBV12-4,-,CASSLPPGRYGYTF,TGTGCCAGCAGTTTACCCCCAGGGAGATATGGCTACACCTTC
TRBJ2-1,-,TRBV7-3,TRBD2,CASSRNPGPGLGGNEQFF,TGTGCCAGCAGCCGCAACCCTGGGCCGGGACTAGGGGGCAATGAGCAGTTCTTC
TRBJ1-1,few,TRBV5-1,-,CASSSTPDARGDEAFF,TGCGCCAGCAGCTCTACCCCGGACGCCAGAGGTGATGAAGCTTTCTTT
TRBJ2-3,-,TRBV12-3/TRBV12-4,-,CASSFGTDTQYF,TGTGCCAGCAGTTTCGGGACAGATACGCAGTATTTT